This TCR beta chain was recorded in a study of neoadjuvant nivolumab and ipilimumab in lung cancer. About the research overall: Nivolumab 3 mg/kg was given days 1, 15 and 29, plus ipilimumab 1 mg/kg day 1 in combination. Study outcomes and limitations: TCR sequencing covered a small number of samples. Resected-tumor TCR richness correlated positively with pretherapy blood richness. TCR clonality did not significantly correlate with pathologic tumor regression.

TCRdb's copy holds only in-frame clones and misses some; the assay was immunoSEQ multiplex PCR. The sample has under 35,000 clones, about nine tenths seen once. Per germline, CDR1 SGHDT and CDR2 YYEEEE. With 6 bases removed from V and 2 bases from J, the gap between germline ends came to 23 bases. This CDR3 comprises 17 residues. With respect to this clone: Its antigen remains unknown.

Sequenced here: peripheral blood, sampled after neoadjuvant nivolumab, alone or with ipilimumab, at or shortly before surgery. This sequence joins TRBV5-6 and TRBJ2-5; a possible D gene is TRBD2 (6 bases). The receptor was derived from an adult with non-small cell lung cancer. CDR3 region: CASTFSSGTPVQETQYF. CDR3 nucleotides: TGTGCCAGCACCTTCTCTTCCGGGACTCCCGTACAAGAGACCCAGTACTTC.